Presented here are 14 T cell receptor beta chains from one specimen sequenced in a study of brain T cells in children with intractable seizures. TCRdb's table, derived via immunoSEQ multiplex PCR, lists solely in-frame clones and lacks some. The table includes about 320,000 clones, 85% to 95% detected once. Time point reported: blood from clinic visit 5 months post-surgery; TSC patient then seizure free. This sample comprised peripheral blood, obtained about 5 months after surgery. These receptors all stem from a boy under three years old with tuberous sclerosis and intractable seizures.

This chain connects TRBV19 to TRBJ2-1; no firm D call. The CDR3 contains 12 residues. Germline V lookup: CDR1 LNHDA, CDR2 SQIVND (reference sequence). V lost 5 bases to trimming and J lost 2 bases, with 4 bases between them. The CDR3 loop reads CASSLTYNEQFF. CDR3 bases: TGTGCCAGTAGTCTAACCTACAATGAGCAGTTCTTC.

V is TRBV19 and J is TRBJ2-5; possible D gene TRBD2, 6 bases. Germline V gene data show CDR1 as LNHDA and CDR2 as SQIVND (reference sequence). Trimming pared 2 bases from V and 7 bases from J, leaving 20 bases between. The CDR3 totals 16 residues. In nucleotides, the CDR3 is TGTGCCAGTAGTATAAATAGGAGCGGAGGGTCCGGGACCCAGTACTTC. Translation: CASSINRSGGSGTQYF.

The chain employs TRBV15 and TRBJ2-5; maybe TRBD2 (6 bases). Trimming pared 3 bases from V and 5 bases from J, leaving 13 bases between. The germline V gene encodes CDR1 LNHNV and CDR2 YYDKDF (reference sequence). The CDR3 is 14 residues long. The CDR3 protein is CATSRYEEGETQYF. As DNA, the CDR3 is TGTGCCACCAGCAGGTATGAGGAGGGCGAGACCCAGTACTTC.

This chain links TRBV3-1 (or the pseudogene TRBV3-2) with TRBJ2-1; TRBD2 matches at 14 bases. The CDR3 extends over 17 amino acids. V lost 4 bases, J lost 10 bases, and 12 bases stayed unmatched. Germline V lookup: CDR1 LGHDT, CDR2 YNNKEL (reference sequence). The CDR3 loop is CASSLRTSGGSRLEQFF. In nucleotides, the CDR3 is TGTGCCAGCAGCCTTCGGACTAGCGGGGGGTCCCGTCTAGAGCAGTTCTTC.

This sequence joins TRBV6-4 and TRBJ2-3, with 10 bases fitting TRBD2. Trimming took 5 bases from V and 4 from J; bases not matched to a gene: 3. The CDR3 is 14 residues long. Germline values: CDR1 MRHNA, CDR2 SNTAGT. DNA of the CDR3: TGTGCCAGCAGTTCAAGCGGGGGGGCAGATACGCAGTATTTT. Translated, it gives CASSSSGGADTQYF.

This clone was detected once. This rearrangement joins TRBV6-5 to TRBJ2-7; 7 positions match TRBD1. This CDR3 has 15 residues. V lost 2 bases to trimming and J lost 1 base; unmatched junction nucleotides: 5. Germline lookup yields CDR1 MNHEY and CDR2 SVGAGI. The CDR3 DNA follows: TGTGCCAGCAGTTACCGGACAGGCCGATCCTACGAGCAGTACTTC. Its protein product is CASSYRTGRSYEQYF.

This chain's CDR3 is CASSQVQASDTQYF. The CDR3 DNA reads TGCGCCAGCAGCCAAGTTCAAGCCTCAGATACGCAGTATTTT. The chain couples TRBV4-1 to TRBJ2-3; D gene unclear. With 1 base removed from V and 4 bases from J, the gap between germline ends came to 9 bases. CDR1 and CDR2 from the germline V gene are MGHRA and YSYEKL. This CDR3 is built from 14 residues.

The V and J genes are TRBV29-1 and TRBJ1-2, with a tentative D call TRBD1 (5 bases). V was clipped by 2 bases and J by 6 bases, with 10 bases between them. The CDR3 is 12 residues long. The germline V gene encodes CDR1 SQVTM and CDR2 ANQGSEA. The CDR3 loop reads CSVERGRDGYTF. Written as DNA, the CDR3 is TGCAGCGTTGAAAGGGGACGGGATGGCTACACCTTC.

This chain connects TRBV21-1 to TRBJ1-6. TRBV21-1 is an annotated pseudogene. This CDR3 region has 21 residues. The CDR3 spells CASSKKFCLELRVTGDSPLHF. The CDR3 DNA follows: TGTGCCAGCAGCAAAAAATTCTGCCTCGAATTAAGGGTAACCGGCGATTCACCCCTCCACTTT.

The chain combines TRBV21-1 with TRBJ2-2; the table calls TRBD1, which could not be checked here. TRBV21-1 is listed as a pseudogene. The CDR3 extends over 15 amino acids. For the CDR3, the DNA is TGTGCCACCTACCCGGGACATAAGAACACCGGGGAGCTGTTTTTT. It yields the protein CATYPGHKNTGELFF.

This chain joins TRBV13 and TRBJ1-3; 8 bases agree with TRBD1. The germline V gene encodes CDR1 PRHDT and CDR2 FYEKMQ (reference sequence). V was clipped by 5 bases and J by 4 bases; unmatched bases: 19. The CDR3 has 19 residues. In DNA, the CDR3 is TGTGCCAGCAGCCTACGAAGGACAGGGCACCTCTCTGTAGGAAACACCATATATTTT. It encodes CASSLRRTGHLSVGNTIYF.

This chain uses TRBV7-3 with TRBJ2-2; D might be TRBD2 (6 bases). The germline CDR1 and CDR2 sequences are SGHTA and FQGTGA. This CDR3 has 15 amino acids. The V end lost 1 base, the J end lost 6 bases, and 12 bases lay between the germline ends. Here the CDR3 reads CASSLMAGGAGELFF. CDR3 DNA sequence: TGTGCCAGCAGCTTAATGGCAGGCGGGGCCGGGGAGCTGTTTTTT.

This chain connects TRBV14 to TRBJ2-3; 13 nucleotides match TRBD2. V shed 1 base and J 8 bases; nucleotides not matched to a gene: 9. The CDR3 extends over 17 amino acids. The V gene's germline CDR1 is SGHDN and CDR2 FVKESK. The CDR3 bases are TGTGCCAGCAGCCAAGTAAATGGACTAGCGGGAGCAAGTACGCAGTATTTT. Translating it yields CASSQVNGLAGASTQYF.

A single count supports this clone. The genes are TRBV5-6 and TRBJ2-7, with D unclear. Germline-derived CDR1 and CDR2 are SGHDT and YYEEEE. Trimming removed 4 bases from V and 0 bases from J, with 5 bases in between. The CDR3 is 12 amino acids. The CDR3 DNA sequence: TGTGCCAGCAGCGAGGTCTCCTACGAGCAGTACTTC. Amino acid sequence: CASSEVSYEQYF.